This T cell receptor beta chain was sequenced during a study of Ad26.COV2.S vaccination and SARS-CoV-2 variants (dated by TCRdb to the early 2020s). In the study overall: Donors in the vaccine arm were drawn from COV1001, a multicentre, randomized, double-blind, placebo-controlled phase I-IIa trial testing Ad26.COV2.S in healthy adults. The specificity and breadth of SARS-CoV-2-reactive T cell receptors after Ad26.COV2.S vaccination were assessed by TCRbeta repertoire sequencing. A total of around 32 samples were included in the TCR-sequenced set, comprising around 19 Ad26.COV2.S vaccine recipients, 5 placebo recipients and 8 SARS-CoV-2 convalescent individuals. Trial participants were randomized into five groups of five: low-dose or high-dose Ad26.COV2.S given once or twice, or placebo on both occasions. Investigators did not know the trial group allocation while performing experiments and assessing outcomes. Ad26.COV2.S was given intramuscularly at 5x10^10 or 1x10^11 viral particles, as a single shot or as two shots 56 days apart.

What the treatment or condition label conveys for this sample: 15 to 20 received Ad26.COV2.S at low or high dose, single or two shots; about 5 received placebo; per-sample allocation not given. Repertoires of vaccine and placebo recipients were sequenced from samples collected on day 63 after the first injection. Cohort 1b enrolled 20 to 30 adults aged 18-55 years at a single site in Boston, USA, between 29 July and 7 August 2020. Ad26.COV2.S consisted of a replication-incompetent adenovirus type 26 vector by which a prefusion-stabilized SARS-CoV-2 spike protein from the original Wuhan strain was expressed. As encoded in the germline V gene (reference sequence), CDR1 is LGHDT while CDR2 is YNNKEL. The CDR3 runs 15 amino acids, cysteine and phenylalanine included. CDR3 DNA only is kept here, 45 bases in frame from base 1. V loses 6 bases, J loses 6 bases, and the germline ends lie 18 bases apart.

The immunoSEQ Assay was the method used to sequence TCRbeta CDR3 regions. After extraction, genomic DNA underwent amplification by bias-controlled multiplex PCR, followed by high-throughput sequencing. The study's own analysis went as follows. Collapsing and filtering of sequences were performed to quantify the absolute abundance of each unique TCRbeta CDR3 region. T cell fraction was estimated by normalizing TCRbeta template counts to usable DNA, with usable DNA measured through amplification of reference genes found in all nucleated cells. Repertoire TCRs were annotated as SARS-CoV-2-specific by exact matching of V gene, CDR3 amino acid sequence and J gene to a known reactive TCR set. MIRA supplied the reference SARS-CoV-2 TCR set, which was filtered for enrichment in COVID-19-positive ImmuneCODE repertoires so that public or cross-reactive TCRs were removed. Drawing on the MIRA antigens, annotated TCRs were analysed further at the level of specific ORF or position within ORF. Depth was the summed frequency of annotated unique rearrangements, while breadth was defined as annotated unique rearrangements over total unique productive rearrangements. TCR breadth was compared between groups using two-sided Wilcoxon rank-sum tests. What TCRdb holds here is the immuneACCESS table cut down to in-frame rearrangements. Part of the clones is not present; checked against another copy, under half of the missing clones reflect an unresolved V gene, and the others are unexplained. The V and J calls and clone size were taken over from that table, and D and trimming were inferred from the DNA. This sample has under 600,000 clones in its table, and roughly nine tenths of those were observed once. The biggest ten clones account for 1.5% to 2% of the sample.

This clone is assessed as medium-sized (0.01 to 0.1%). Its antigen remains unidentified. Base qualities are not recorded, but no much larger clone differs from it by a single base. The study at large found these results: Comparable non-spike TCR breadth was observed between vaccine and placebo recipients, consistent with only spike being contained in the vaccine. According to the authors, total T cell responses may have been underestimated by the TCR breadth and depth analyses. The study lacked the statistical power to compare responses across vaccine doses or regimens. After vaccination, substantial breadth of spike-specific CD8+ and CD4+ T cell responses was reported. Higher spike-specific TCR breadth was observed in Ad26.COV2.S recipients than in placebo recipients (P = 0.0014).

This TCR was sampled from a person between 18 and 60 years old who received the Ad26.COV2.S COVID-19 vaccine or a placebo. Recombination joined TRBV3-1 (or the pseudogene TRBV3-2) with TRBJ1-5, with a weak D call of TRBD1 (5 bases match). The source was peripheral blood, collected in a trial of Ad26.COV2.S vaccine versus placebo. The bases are TGTGCCAGCAGTCGCTCGGTAGGGGTGAGTCAGCCCCAGCATTTT. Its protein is CASSRSVGVSQPQHF.